This T cell receptor beta chain was sequenced for a study of early T cells in non-severe SARS-CoV-2 infection. The overall study: Sequencing was performed on bulk RNA from unsorted whole blood, leaving chains unpaired. General study findings and limits: VDJdb matching, biased toward anti-spike CD8 responses, missed private and CD4 specificities.

This clonotype was recorded a few times. The target antigen is unknown. Unique molecular identifiers tagged individual cDNA molecules. TCRdb independently ran MiXCR on the 5' RACE reads; one entry per CDR3 protein. The sample lists around 76,000 distinct CDR3 sequences; approximately 10% were seen once. Germline V gene data show CDR1 as SGHVS and CDR2 as FQNEAQ. This CDR3 spans 15 amino acids. V lost 5 bases and J lost 3, with 17 bases in between. This chain links TRBV7-8 with TRBJ2-7; possibly TRBD2 for D (5 bases). The specimen was whole blood. This receptor was identified in an adult who was a healthcare worker with PCR-confirmed SARS-CoV-2 infection or an uninfected control (not recorded which). CDR3 in DNA: TGTGCCAGCAGCCCCCGCCTAGGAGGAAGCTACGAGCAGTACTTC. Its translation is CASSPRLGGSYEQYF. Based on the CDR3 plus reference TRBV7-8 and TRBJ2-7, the full variable domain is GAGVSQSPRYKVAKRGQDVALRCDPISGHVSLFWYQQALGQGPEFLTYFQNEAQLDKSGLPSDRFFAERPEGSVSTLKIQRTQQEDSAVYLCASSPRLGGSYEQYFGPGTRLTVT.